Each of the 28 T cell receptor beta chains below was sequenced from the same sample in a study of T cells in Graves' hyperthyroidism and ophthalmopathy. Amplified TCR beta CDR3 regions came from RNA transcripts. A first-round RT-PCR of the TCR CDR3 used the HTBI primer set. TCRdb passed the multiplex PCR reads through MiXCR, listing each CDR3 protein once. The table lists about 200,000 distinct CDR3 sequences, around 18% of them singletons. Sequenced sample: blood. These receptors came from a man aged 35-49 years with Graves' hyperthyroidism.

V gene TRBV7-2 combines with J gene TRBJ2-5, with D possibly being TRBD1 or TRBD2 (5 bases each). The germline V gene encodes CDR1 SGHTA and CDR2 FQGNSA. Trimming removed 3 bases from V and 2 bases from J, with 13 bases in between. The CDR3 totals 15 residues. CDR3 sequence reads: CASSFSGTEQETQYF. CDR3 bases: TGTGCCAGCAGCTTTTCCGGGACCGAGCAAGAGACCCAGTACTTC.

At least ten counts were recorded for this clonotype. This chain uses TRBV6-2 or TRBV6-3 with TRBJ2-3; D is uncertain. The CDR3 consists of 12 residues. Trimming removed 5 bases from V and 5 bases from J, with 8 bases in between. Germline V lookup: CDR1 MNHEY, CDR2 SVGEGT. DNA of the CDR3: TGTGCCAGCAGTCGATTGGGAGATACGCAGTATTTT. It yields the protein CASSRLGDTQYF.

This clonotype has ten or more counts. The chain combines TRBV5-1 with TRBJ2-5; D is possibly TRBD1 (5 bases). The length of the CDR3 is 14 residues. Trimming stripped 1 base from V and 2 bases from J, with 9 bases between. Germline V lookup: CDR1 SGHRS, CDR2 YFSETQ. In DNA, the CDR3 is TGCGCCAGCAGCTTGCAGGGAAGACAAGAGACCCAGTACTTC. This translates into CASSLQGRQETQYF.

This clonotype was observed at least ten times. The chain links TRBV20-1 to TRBJ1-1, with D possibly matching TRBD1 (5 bases). The ends were cut back, 3 bases at V and 0 bases at J, with 17 bases in the middle. The V gene's germline CDR1 is DFQATT and CDR2 SNEGSKA (reference sequence). CDR3 length: 16 amino acids. CDR3 loop: CSASPREKVVNTEAFF. The CDR3 nucleotides are TGCAGTGCTAGCCCCAGGGAAAAGGTAGTGAACACTGAAGCTTTCTTT.

The chain uses TRBV7-3 and TRBJ2-1, with 8 bases lining up with TRBD1. Germline V gene lookup returns CDR1 SGHTA and CDR2 FQGTGA. V shed 5 bases, J shed 3 bases, and the junction held 9 bases outside the gene matches. CDR3 length: 16 amino acids. CDR3 DNA sequence: TGTGCCAGCAGCGGTCAAGGACAGGGAGGCTACAATGAGCAGTTCTTC. Residues: CASSGQGQGGYNEQFF.

This clonotype was recorded at least ten times. This CDR3 reads CASSQSSTEAFF. The CDR3 DNA sequence: TGTGCCAGCTCACAGAGTTCCACTGAAGCTTTCTTT. The V and J genes are TRBV18 and TRBJ1-1; D ambiguous. V was cut by 4 bases and J by 4 bases, with 7 bases left in between. The germline V gene encodes CDR1 KGHSH and CDR2 LQKENI. The CDR3 extends over 12 amino acids.

This clonotype was counted at least ten times. V is TRBV30 and J is TRBJ2-5; TRBD1 or TRBD2 may be the D gene (6 bases each). Per the germline V gene, CDR1 is GTSNPN and CDR2 is SVGIG (reference sequence). The CDR3 totals 16 residues. Between the trimmed V and J ends, which lost 2 bases and 0 bases, there was a span of 16 bases. CDR3 protein: CAWSTEGGTHQETQYF. The DNA for the CDR3 is TGTGCCTGGAGTACTGAAGGCGGGACACACCAAGAGACCCAGTACTTC.

This rearrangement joins TRBV29-1 to TRBJ2-5, with a weak D call TRBD2 (5 bases). V was pared by 6 bases and J by 2 bases, with 13 bases between. The length of the CDR3 is 13 residues. CDR1 SQVTM and CDR2 ANQGSEA come from the germline V gene. This chain's CDR3 is CSVPPDSQETQYF. CDR3 coding DNA: TGCAGCGTCCCTCCGGACTCACAAGAGACCCAGTACTTC.

This clonotype was counted many times. The V call is TRBV30, the J call TRBJ1-5, with a tentative D call TRBD1 (5 bases). Germline CDR1 and CDR2: GTSNPN and SVGIG (reference sequence). V was shortened by 0 bases and J by 5 bases, with 17 bases between the two germline ends. The CDR3 spans 16 residues. The CDR3 coding sequence is TGTGCCTGGAGTGTAAGGCCCGGGCAGGGAGATCAGCCCCAGCATTTT. This gives the protein CAWSVRPGQGDQPQHF.

The table lists this clonotype with a count of one. V and J are TRBV19 and TRBJ2-1; D gene uncertain. The CDR3 loop spans 15 amino acids. Trimming removed 7 bases from V and 2 bases from J, with 15 bases in between. Germline assignment: CDR1 LNHDA and CDR2 SQIVND (reference sequence). The CDR3: CASTENWGTYNEQFF. The CDR3 DNA sequence: TGTGCCAGTACCGAGAACTGGGGAACCTACAATGAGCAGTTCTTC.

This clonotype was observed a handful of times. This chain links TRBV7-8 with TRBJ2-5; D not certain. Germline V CDR1 and CDR2: SGHVS, FQNEAQ. The V gene lost 1 base and the J gene lost 1 base, with 10 bases spanning the gap. This CDR3 has 15 amino acids. The DNA of the CDR3 is TGTGCCAGCAGCTTAGTTGGGCAGAGCCAAGAGACCCAGTACTTC. It codes for CASSLVGQSQETQYF.

This clonotype appeared many times. The CDR3 protein is CASSLWSSGGDEQYF. CDR3 DNA sequence: TGTGCCAGCAGTCTTTGGTCTAGCGGGGGGGACGAGCAGTACTTC. The chain combines TRBV2 with TRBJ2-7, with 12 bases fitting TRBD2. The germline CDR1 and CDR2 sequences are SNHLY and FYNNEI. This CDR3 region has 15 residues. V gave up 5 bases and J gave up 5 bases; unmatched junction bases: 7.

As to this clonotype: A much larger clone differs from this one at a single base, so this may be a read error. The chain is built from TRBV6-1 and TRBJ1-5; tentative D call: TRBD1 (6 bases). The CDR3 is made up of 13 amino acids. Germline V lookup: CDR1 MNHNS, CDR2 SASEGT. The V and J ends lost 5 bases and 5 bases respectively, with 10 bases between them. In nucleotides, the CDR3 is TGTGCCAGCAGTAGGACAGTAGATCAGCCCCAGCATTTT. Translation: CASSRTVDQPQHF.

The chain is built from TRBV7-2 and TRBJ1-5, with unresolved D. CDR1 and CDR2 (germline): SGHTA, FQGNSA. This CDR3 is built from 12 residues. Trimming cost V 2 bases and J 9 bases, with 8 bases left between them. The CDR3 region has the DNA TGTGCCAGCAGCTTACTAGGACCGCCCCAGCATTTT. Translation: CASSLLGPPQHF.

The J gene is TRBJ1-1, the V gene TRBV20-1; TRBD1 matches at 8 bases. Germline V gene lookup returns CDR1 DFQATT and CDR2 SNEGSKA (reference sequence). This CDR3 has 12 amino acids. Unmatched junction bases numbered 2, after V lost 4 bases and J lost 4 bases. The CDR3 DNA follows: TGCAGTGCTATACAGGGGGGCACTGAAGCTTTCTTT. Its protein product is CSAIQGGTEAFF.

This clonotype has ten or more counts. The V gene is TRBV29-1, the J gene TRBJ2-7, with D unresolved. The CDR3 length is 12 residues. Germline V CDR1 and CDR2: SQVTM, ANQGSEA. V dropped 4 bases and J dropped 3 bases, with 10 bases sitting between them. CDR3 nucleotides: TGCAGCGTTGTGGTGGATCTCTACGAGCAGTACTTC. Translation: CSVVVDLYEQYF.

In this sample, this clonotype turned up many times. The V call is TRBV20-1, the J call TRBJ2-5; TRBD1 agrees at 9 bases. The CDR3 extends over 16 amino acids. V lost 6 bases and J lost 5; bases outside the gene matches: 16. The germline V gene encodes CDR1 DFQATT and CDR2 SNEGSKA (reference sequence). DNA for the CDR3: TGCAGTGCCAATCTACGGGGACAGGGTCCGGGGGAGACCCAGTACTTC. Amino acids: CSANLRGQGPGETQYF.

This clonotype was found many times. This chain links TRBV12-3 or TRBV12-4 with TRBJ1-1; D remains unclear. Trimming took 6 bases from V and 7 from J, leaving 15 bases between them. There are 13 residues in the CDR3. The CDR3 DNA reads TGTGCCAGCAGCTTAACAGAATTCCTTGAAGCTTTCTTT. Residues: CASSLTEFLEAFF.

V is TRBV5-1 and J is TRBJ2-1, with 8 bases matching TRBD1. The V segment lost 4 bases and the J segment 9 bases; nucleotides outside the gene matches: 6. The CDR3 contains 13 residues. Germline V CDR1 and CDR2: SGHRS, YFSETQ. This CDR3 is CASSDGQGGEQFF. Written as DNA, the CDR3 is TGCGCCAGCAGCGACGGACAGGGTGGTGAGCAGTTCTTC.

This clonotype was observed at least ten times. The chain recombines TRBV7-2 with TRBJ2-7; 7 nucleotides line up with TRBD1. The CDR3 totals 14 residues. Looked up from germline, CDR1 is SGHTA and CDR2 is FQGNSA. With 1 base clipped from V and 3 bases from J, the junction kept 3 bases outside the gene matches. CDR3 sequence reads: CASSLDRGVYEQYF. As DNA, the CDR3 is TGTGCCAGCAGCTTAGACAGGGGCGTCTACGAGCAGTACTTC.

The rearrangement joins TRBV15 to TRBJ1-5; no reliable D call. V lost 0 bases to trimming and J lost 3 bases, with 6 bases between them. The CDR3 length is 14 residues. Germline CDR1 LNHNV, CDR2 YYDKDF (reference sequence). The CDR3 DNA reads as TGTGCCACCAGCAGAGACCGACCCAATCAGCCCCAGCATTTT. Its protein product is CATSRDRPNQPQHF.

Ten or more counts support this clonotype. The rearrangement joins TRBV28 to TRBJ1-4; D ambiguous. Looked up from germline, CDR1 is MDHEN and CDR2 is SYDVKM. V gave up 7 bases and J gave up 7 bases, with 19 bases separating them. The CDR3 runs to 15 residues. The CDR3 protein is CASTEKPGPTEKLFF. DNA for the CDR3: TGTGCCAGCACCGAAAAACCGGGCCCAACTGAAAAACTGTTTTTT.

This clonotype was seen repeatedly, ten times or more. The chain is built from TRBV11-2 and TRBJ2-5; D call uncertain. CDR1 is SGHAT, CDR2 FQNNGV, per germline. The CDR3 is 13 residues long. The V and J ends lost 1 base and 4 bases respectively, with 7 bases between them. CDR3 sequence reads: CASSLGGLETQYF. In DNA, the CDR3 is TGTGCCAGCAGCTTAGGGGGTTTAGAGACCCAGTACTTC.

V and J are TRBV7-8 and TRBJ1-6, with 9 bases matching TRBD1. The CDR3 sequence is 14 residues long. Germline lookup yields CDR1 SGHVS and CDR2 FQNEAQ. The V gene end was trimmed by 4 bases and the J gene end by 10 bases; junction bases not matched to a gene: 5. CDR3 DNA sequence: TGTGCCAGCAGCTCGGACAGGGGAAGGTCACCCCTCCACTTT. Translating it yields CASSSDRGRSPLHF.

V is TRBV19 and J is TRBJ2-7; TRBD2 might be the D (6 bases). The CDR3 runs 15 residues. From germline, CDR1 is LNHDA and CDR2 SQIVND (reference sequence). V shed 5 bases and J shed 1 base, with 15 bases lying between them. For the CDR3, the DNA is TGTGCCAGTAGTGCGAAGGAGGGTCCGTCCTACGAGCAGTACTTC. This sequence encodes CASSAKEGPSYEQYF.

V usage is TRBV10-3 and J usage is TRBJ1-6; 11 nucleotides agree with TRBD1. The CDR3 is 15 amino acids. CDR1 is ENHRY, CDR2 SYGVKD, per germline. The trim removed 3 bases at V and 8 bases at J, leaving 3 bases unmatched. The CDR3 sequence is CAISDTGQGDSPLHF. The CDR3 coding sequence is TGTGCCATCAGTGATACGGGACAGGGGGATTCACCCCTCCACTTT.

This chain links TRBV5-5 with TRBJ1-2, with D possibly matching TRBD1 (6 bases). V shed 2 bases and J shed 0 bases, with 17 bases lying between them. Germline CDR1 and CDR2: SGHKS and YYEKEE (reference sequence). The CDR3 is 17 amino acids. This chain's CDR3 is CASSLNKGGGPNYGYTF. Written as DNA, the CDR3 is TGTGCCAGCAGCTTAAATAAAGGGGGTGGCCCTAACTATGGCTACACCTTC.

This clonotype was counted at least ten times. The genes are TRBV28 and TRBJ1-1, with TRBD1 matching 7 bases. The CDR3 has 13 residues. With 7 bases clipped from V and 6 bases from J, the junction kept 8 bases outside the gene matches. CDR1 is MDHEN and CDR2 is SYDVKM in the germline V gene. CDR3 region: CASTLGTDSEAFF. CDR3 in DNA: TGTGCCAGCACTCTGGGGACAGATTCTGAAGCTTTCTTT. The variable domain in full, with the rest retrieved from reference TRBV28 and TRBJ1-1, is DVKVTQSSRYLVKRTGEKVFLECVQDMDHENMFWYRQDPGLGLRLIYFSYDVKMKEKGDIPEGYSVSREKKERFSLILESASTNQTSMYLCASTLGTDSEAFFGQGTRLTVV.